Shown below are 2 T cell receptor beta chains from a single sample sequenced in a study of OX40 agonist ivuxolimab in advanced cancers. Method: immunoSEQ multiplex PCR; TCRdb's copy keeps in-frame clones and lacks some. Among about 79,000 clones listed, 70% to 90% were seen once. Sequencing used CD4+ or CD8+ T cells sorted from blood, obtained in a trial of the OX40 agonist ivuxolimab. These receptors were taken from an adult with an advanced solid tumor such as melanoma, head and neck, liver or kidney cancer.

CDR3 bases: TGTGCCAGCAGCCAAGAGACAGGGTCCAATCAGCCCCAGCATTTT. Encoded protein: CASSQETGSNQPQHF. The chain has TRBV4-2 and TRBJ1-5; 7 nucleotides align to TRBD1. The CDR3 is made up of 15 amino acids. From germline, CDR1 is LGHNA and CDR2 YNFKEQ. The V segment lost 0 bases and the J segment 3 bases; nucleotides outside the gene matches: 2.

This chain links TRBV28 with TRBJ2-6, with D perhaps matching TRBD1 or TRBD2 (6 bases each). Trimming took off 3 bases at V and 0 bases at J, with 9 bases between the two ends. Germline lookup yields CDR1 MDHEN and CDR2 SYDVKM. This CDR3 region has 16 residues. The CDR3 DNA sequence: TGTGCCAGCAGTTTTGGGGGGCCCTCTGGGGCCAACGTCCTGACTTTC. Its protein is CASSFGGPSGANVLTF.